This T cell receptor beta chain was captured in a study of blood T cell repertoires in COVID-19. The length of the CDR3 is 15 residues. V lost 6 bases to trimming and J lost 1 base; unmatched junction nucleotides: 8. Germline CDR1 reads SGHTA; CDR2 reads FQGTGA. Sequencing was performed with immunoSEQ multiplex PCR; in TCRdb, only in-frame clones are kept and a portion is missing. The data hold about 24,000 clones, with around 90% observed a single time. The TCR was taken from a man in his sixties or seventies with active COVID-19. The material sequenced was peripheral blood. The J gene is TRBJ1-1, the V gene TRBV7-3; 7 bases match TRBD1. The CDR3: CASSDPTGTNTEAFF. CDR3 DNA: TGTGCCAGCAGTGACCCGACAGGGACGAACACTGAAGCTTTCTTT.